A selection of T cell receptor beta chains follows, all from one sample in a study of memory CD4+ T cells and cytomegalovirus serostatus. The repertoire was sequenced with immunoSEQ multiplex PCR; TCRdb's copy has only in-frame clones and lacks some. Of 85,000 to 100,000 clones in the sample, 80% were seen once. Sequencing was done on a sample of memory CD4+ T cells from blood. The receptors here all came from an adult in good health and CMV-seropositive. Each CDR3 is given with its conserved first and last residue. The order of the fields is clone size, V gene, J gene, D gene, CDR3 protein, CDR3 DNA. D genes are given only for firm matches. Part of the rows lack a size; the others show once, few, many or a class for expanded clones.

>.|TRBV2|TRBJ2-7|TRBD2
CASSKGLAGDSDEQYF
TGTGCCAGCAGTAAAGGACTAGCGGGAGATTCGGACGAGCAGTACTTC
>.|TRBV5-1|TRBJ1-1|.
CASSLSGRNTEAFF
TGCGCCAGCAGCTTATCTGGGCGGAACACTGAAGCTTTCTTT
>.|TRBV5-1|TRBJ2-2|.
CASTWDPTRNTGELFF
TGCGCCAGCACCTGGGATCCCACCCGGAACACCGGGGAGCTGTTTTTT
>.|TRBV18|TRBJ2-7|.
CASSPLEGYGEQYF
TGTGCCAGCTCACCCCTTGAGGGCTACGGCGAGCAGTACTTC
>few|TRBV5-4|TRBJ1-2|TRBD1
CASSFGAQTGVYGYTF
TGTGCCAGCAGCTTTGGAGCCCAGACAGGGGTCTATGGCTACACCTTC
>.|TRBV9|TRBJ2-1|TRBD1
CASGTGDSAYNEQFF
TGTGCCAGCGGGACAGGGGATTCGGCCTACAATGAGCAGTTCTTC
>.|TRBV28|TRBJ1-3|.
CASRAGRNTIYF
TGTGCCAGCAGGGCAGGGCGAAACACCATATATTTT
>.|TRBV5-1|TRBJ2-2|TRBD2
CASSSSIGTTNTGELFF
TGCGCCAGCAGCTCGTCTATCGGGACTACCAACACCGGGGAGCTGTTTTTT
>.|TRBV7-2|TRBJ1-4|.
CASSQERQEKLFF
TGTGCCAGCAGCCAGGAAAGACAGGAAAAACTGTTTTTT
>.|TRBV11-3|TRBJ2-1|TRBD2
CASSRTSGSYNEQFF
TGTGCCAGCAGCCGGACTAGCGGGAGCTACAATGAGCAGTTCTTC
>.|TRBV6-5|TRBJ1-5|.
CASSPQWGNQPQHF
TGTGCCAGCAGTCCCCAGTGGGGGAATCAGCCCCAGCATTTT
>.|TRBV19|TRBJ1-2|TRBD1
CATLTGGASYTF
TGTGCCACCCTTACAGGGGGCGCGAGCTACACCTTC
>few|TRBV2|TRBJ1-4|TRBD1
CASSPGQGLFF
TGTGCCAGCAGCCCTGGACAGGGACTGTTTTTT
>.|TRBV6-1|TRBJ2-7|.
CASSEYAREYEQYF
TGTGCCAGCAGTGAATACGCCAGGGAGTACGAGCAGTACTTC
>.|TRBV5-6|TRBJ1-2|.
CASSFRGPYGYTF
TGTGCCAGCAGTTTCAGGGGTCCCTATGGCTACACCTTC
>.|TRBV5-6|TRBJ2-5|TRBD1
CASSYRGRETQYF
TGTGCCAGCAGCTACAGGGGGCGGGAGACCCAGTACTTC